This TCR beta chain came from a study of control samples from healthy donors and cancer patients. V gave up 4 bases and J gave up 3 bases; unmatched junction bases: 8. CDR1 and CDR2 from the germline V gene are MNHEY and SVGAGI. The CDR3 length is 15 residues. Sequencing used immunoSEQ multiplex PCR; TCRdb keeps in-frame clones, though not all of them. The sample has about 160,000 clones; about 90% are singletons. In regard to this clone: Other nucleotide sequences from this sample produce the same CDR3.

The chain links TRBV6-5 to TRBJ1-1, with 7 bases fitting TRBD1. The receptor was derived from a woman under 40 in good health. Specimen: blood. CDR3 residues: CASSSRGRGYTEAFF. The CDR3 DNA sequence: TGTGCCAGCAGTTCTAGGGGGCGCGGGTACACTGAAGCTTTCTTT.